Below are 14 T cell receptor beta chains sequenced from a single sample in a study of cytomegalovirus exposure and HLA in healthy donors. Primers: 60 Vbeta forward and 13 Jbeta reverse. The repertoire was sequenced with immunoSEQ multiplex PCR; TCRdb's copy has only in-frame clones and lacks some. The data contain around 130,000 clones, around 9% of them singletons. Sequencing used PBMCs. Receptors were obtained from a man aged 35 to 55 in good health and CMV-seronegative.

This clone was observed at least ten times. CDR3 residues: CAWKEGHNEQFF. CDR3 coding DNA: TGTGCCTGGAAGGAGGGGCACAATGAGCAGTTCTTC. The gene calls are TRBV30 and TRBJ2-1, with D possibly matching TRBD2 (6 bases). The germline CDR1 and CDR2 sequences are GTSNPN and SVGIG (reference sequence). The CDR3 covers 12 residues. V lost 4 bases and J lost 5, with 9 bases in between.

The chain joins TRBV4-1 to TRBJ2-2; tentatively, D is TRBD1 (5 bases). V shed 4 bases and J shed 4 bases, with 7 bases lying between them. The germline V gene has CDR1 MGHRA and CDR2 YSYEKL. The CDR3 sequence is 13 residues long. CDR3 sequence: CASSLRGTGELFF. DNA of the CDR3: TGCGCCAGCAGCCTTAGGGGCACCGGGGAGCTGTTTTTT.

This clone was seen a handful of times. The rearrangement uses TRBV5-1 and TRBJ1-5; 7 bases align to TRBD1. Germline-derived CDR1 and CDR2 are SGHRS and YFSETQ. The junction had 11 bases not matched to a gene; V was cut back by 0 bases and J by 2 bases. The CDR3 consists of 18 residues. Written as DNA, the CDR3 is TGCGCCAGCAGCTTGGCCCCGACAGGGCCAGAGGGCAATCAGCCCCAGCATTTT. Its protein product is CASSLAPTGPEGNQPQHF.

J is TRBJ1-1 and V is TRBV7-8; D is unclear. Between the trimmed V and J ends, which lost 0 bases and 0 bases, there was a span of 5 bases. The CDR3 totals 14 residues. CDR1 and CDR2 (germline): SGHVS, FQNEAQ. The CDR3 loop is CASSLARMNTEAFF. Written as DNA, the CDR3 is TGTGCCAGCAGCTTAGCGCGGATGAACACTGAAGCTTTCTTT.

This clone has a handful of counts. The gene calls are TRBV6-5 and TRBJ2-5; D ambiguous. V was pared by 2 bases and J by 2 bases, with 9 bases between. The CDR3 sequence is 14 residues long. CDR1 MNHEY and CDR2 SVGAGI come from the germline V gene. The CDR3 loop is CASSYSYSQETQYF. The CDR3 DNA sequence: TGTGCCAGCAGTTACAGCTACTCACAAGAGACCCAGTACTTC.

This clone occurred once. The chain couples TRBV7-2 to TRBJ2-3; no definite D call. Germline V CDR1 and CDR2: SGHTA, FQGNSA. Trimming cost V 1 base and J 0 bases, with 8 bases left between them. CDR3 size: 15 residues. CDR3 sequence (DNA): TGTGCCAGCAGCTTAGACACGTATAGCACAGATACGCAGTATTTT. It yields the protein CASSLDTYSTDTQYF.

The DNA for the CDR3 is TGCGCCAGCAGCTGGGACAGGGGGGCGAACACTGAAGCTTTCTTT. Its translation is CASSWDRGANTEAFF. V and J are TRBV5-1 and TRBJ1-1; the match to TRBD1 covers 11 bases. The CDR3 extends over 15 amino acids. Germline trimming cut 3 bases from V and 1 base from J; bases unmatched to any gene: 2. CDR1 SGHRS and CDR2 YFSETQ come from the germline V gene.

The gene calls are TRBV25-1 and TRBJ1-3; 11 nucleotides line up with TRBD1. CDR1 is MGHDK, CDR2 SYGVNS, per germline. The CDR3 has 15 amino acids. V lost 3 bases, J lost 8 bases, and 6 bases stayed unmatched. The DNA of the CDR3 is TGTGCCAGCAGTGATTGGACAGGGGGCCAGGACACCATATATTTT. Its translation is CASSDWTGGQDTIYF.

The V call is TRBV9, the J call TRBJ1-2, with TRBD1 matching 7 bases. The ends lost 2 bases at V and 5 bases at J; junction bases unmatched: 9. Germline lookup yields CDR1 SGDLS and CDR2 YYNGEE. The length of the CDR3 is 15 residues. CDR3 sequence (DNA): TGTGCCAGCAGCGTTGGGGACAGCCAAGGGTATGGCTACACCTTC. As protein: CASSVGDSQGYGYTF.

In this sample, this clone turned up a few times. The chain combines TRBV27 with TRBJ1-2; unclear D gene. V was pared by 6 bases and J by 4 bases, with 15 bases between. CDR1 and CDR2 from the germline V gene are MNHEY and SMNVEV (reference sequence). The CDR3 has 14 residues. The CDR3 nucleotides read TGTGCCAGCAGCTTTGGCGGTCCGGGCTATGGCTACACCTTC. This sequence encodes CASSFGGPGYGYTF.

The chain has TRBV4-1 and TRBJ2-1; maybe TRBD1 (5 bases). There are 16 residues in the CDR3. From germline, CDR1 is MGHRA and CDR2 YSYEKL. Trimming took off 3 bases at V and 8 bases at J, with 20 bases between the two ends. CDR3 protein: CASSHTVGRGRDEQFF. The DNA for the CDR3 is TGCGCCAGCAGCCACACAGTAGGAAGGGGCAGGGATGAGCAGTTCTTC.

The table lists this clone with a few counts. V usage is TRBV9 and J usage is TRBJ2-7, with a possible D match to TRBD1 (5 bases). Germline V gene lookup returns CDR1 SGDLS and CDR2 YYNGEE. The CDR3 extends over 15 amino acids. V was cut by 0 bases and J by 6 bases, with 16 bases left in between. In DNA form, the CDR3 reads TGTGCCAGCAGCGTAGACGGACACGGTGGAAGCGAGCAGTACTTC. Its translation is CASSVDGHGGSEQYF.

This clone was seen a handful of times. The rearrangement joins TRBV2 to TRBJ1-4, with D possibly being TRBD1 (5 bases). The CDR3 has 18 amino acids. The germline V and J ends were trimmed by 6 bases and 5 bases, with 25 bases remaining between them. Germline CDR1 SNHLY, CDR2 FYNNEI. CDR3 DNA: TGTGCCAGCAGCCCAAAAACCGACCGATTAACAGGAAATGAAAAACTGTTTTTT. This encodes CASSPKTDRLTGNEKLFF.

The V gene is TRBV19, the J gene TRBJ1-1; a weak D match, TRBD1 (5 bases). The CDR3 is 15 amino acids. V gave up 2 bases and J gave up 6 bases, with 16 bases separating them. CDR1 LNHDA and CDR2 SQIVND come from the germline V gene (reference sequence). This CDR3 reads CASSIQGGTGAEAFF. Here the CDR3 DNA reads TGTGCCAGTAGTATACAGGGTGGGACTGGCGCTGAAGCTTTCTTT.